The clone carrying this T cell receptor (beta chain) was counted many times. Its antigen is not identified. The data originate from a study of tumor-infiltrating lymphocytes in primary liver carcinoma. General study points: Among the pair types, tumor region pairs showed more overlap than tumor-adjacent and tumor-blood pairs.

Germline DNA was also extracted, with blood RNA taken from unsorted whole blood. Constant-region priming of approximately 500 ng total RNA yielded TCR beta cDNA. Modified slightly, ARM-PCR produced TCR beta libraries over three nested multiplex PCR rounds. Investigators reported that the first two PCR rounds, at roughly 10 cycles each, used TRBV1-TRBV30 forward primers with a C-beta reverse primer. Each CDR3 protein is one row after TCRdb ran MiXCR on the multiplex PCR reads. This table holds about 310,000 distinct CDR3 sequences, around 50% found once. Per germline, CDR1 SQVTM and CDR2 ANQGSEA. Germline trimming cut 3 bases from V and 6 bases from J; bases unmatched to any gene: 2. The CDR3 spans 12 residues.

This rearrangement joins TRBV29-1 to TRBJ2-1, with 7 bases identical to TRBD2. The clonotype was recovered from a woman aged 25 to 39 with primary liver carcinoma and hepatitis B virus infection. The specimen was peripheral blood. CDR3: CSVDWGGNEQFF. As DNA, the CDR3 is TGCAGCGTTGACTGGGGGGGCAATGAGCAGTTCTTC.